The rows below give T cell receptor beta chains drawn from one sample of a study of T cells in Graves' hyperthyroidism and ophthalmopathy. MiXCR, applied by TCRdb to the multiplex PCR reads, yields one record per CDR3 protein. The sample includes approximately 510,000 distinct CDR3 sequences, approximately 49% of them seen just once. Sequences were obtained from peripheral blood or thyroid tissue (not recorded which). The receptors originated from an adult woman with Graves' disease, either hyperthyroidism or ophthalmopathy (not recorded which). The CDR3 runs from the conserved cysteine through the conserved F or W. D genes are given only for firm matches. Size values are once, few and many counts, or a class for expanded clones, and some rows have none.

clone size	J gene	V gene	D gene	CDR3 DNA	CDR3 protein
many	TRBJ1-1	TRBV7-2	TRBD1	TGTGCCAGCAGCTTTACAGGGGCCACTGAAGCTTTCTTT	CASSFTGATEAFF
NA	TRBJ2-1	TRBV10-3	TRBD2	TGTGCCATCAGTGACACGGGAGGGGTCTACAATGAGCAGTTCTTC	CAISDTGGVYNEQFF
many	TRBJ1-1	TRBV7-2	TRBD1	TGTGCCAGCAGCCCTGGGACAGGGGTGACTGAAGCTTTCTTT	CASSPGTGVTEAFF
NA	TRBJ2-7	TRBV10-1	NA	TGCGCCAGCGTCGGCGGTCCCAAGGCTCCCTACGAGCAGTACTTC	CASVGGPKAPYEQYF
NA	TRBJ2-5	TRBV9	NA	TGTGCCAGCAGCGGGCTGACAGATCAACAAGAGACCCAGTACTTC	CASSGLTDQQETQYF
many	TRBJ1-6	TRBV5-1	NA	TGCGCCAGCAGCTTGGAGACGGGCGGCCACGGTTCACCCCTCCACTTT	CASSLETGGHGSPLHF
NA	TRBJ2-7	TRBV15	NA	TGTGCCACCAGCTCACCCGGGACAATATACGAGCAGTACTTC	CATSSPGTIYEQYF
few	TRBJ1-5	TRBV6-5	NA	TGTGCCAGCAGTTACCCGCCGAGGCGGGACAATCAGCCCCAGCATTTT	CASSYPPRRDNQPQHF
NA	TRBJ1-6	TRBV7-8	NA	TGTGCCAGCAGCTTCTATCAGGGAGGGAATTCACCCCTCCACTTT	CASSFYQGGNSPLHF
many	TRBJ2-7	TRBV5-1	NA	TGCGCCAGCAGCTTGGGGGGGGCCAGCTCCTACGAGCAGTACTTC	CASSLGGASSYEQYF
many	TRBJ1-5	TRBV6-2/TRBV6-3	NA	TGTGCCAGCAGTTCCTTCAATCAGCCCCAGCATTTT	CASSSFNQPQHF
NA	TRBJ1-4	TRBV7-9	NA	TGTGCCAGCAGCCAAGTGAGGGGGGGGGAAAAACTGTTTTTT	CASSQVRGGEKLFF
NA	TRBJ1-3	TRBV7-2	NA	TGTGCCAGCAGTGACCACAGGAAGAGCTCTGGAAACACCATATATTTT	CASSDHRKSSGNTIYF
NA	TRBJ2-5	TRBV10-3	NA	TGTGCCATCTCCCCCAGGGCCCTCGAGGCCCAGTACTTC	CAISPRALEAQYF
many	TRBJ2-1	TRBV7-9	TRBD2	TGTGCCAGCAGCGCGGCTAGCGGCTACAATGAGCAGTTCTTC	CASSAASGYNEQFF
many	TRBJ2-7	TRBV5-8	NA	TGTGCCAGCAGCTTTTACGGGGCTAGGCACGAGCAGTACTTC	CASSFYGARHEQYF
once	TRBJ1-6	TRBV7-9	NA	TGTGCCAGCAGCTCGAGGGGCGATCCCCTCCACTTT	CASSSRGDPLHF
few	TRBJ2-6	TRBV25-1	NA	TGTGCCAGCAGCGGGGAGGAACAGGAAATGGCCAACGTCCTGACTTTC	CASSGEEQEMANVLTF
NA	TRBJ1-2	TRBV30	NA	TGTGCCAACGAGCGGGGCTCCGCAAACTATGGCTACACCTTC	CANERGSANYGYTF
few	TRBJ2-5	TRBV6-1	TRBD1	TGTGCCAGCAGCCTAACAGGGGCACAAGAGACCCAGTACTTC	CASSLTGAQETQYF
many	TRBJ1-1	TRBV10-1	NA	TGCGCCAGCACTACATTTAGCCCGCGCACTGAAGCTTTCTTT	CASTTFSPRTEAFF
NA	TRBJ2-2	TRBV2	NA	TGTGCCAGCAGTGAAACAGGGAATGGCGGGGAGCTGTTTTTT	CASSETGNGGELFF
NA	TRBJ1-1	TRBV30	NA	TGTGCCTGGAGGATAGGCACTGAAGCTTTCTTT	CAWRIGTEAFF
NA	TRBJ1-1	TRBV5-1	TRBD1	TGCGCCAGCAGCCGGGGGACAGTCGACACTGAAGCTTTCTTT	CASSRGTVDTEAFF
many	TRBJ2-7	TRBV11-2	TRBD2	TGTGCCAGCAGACGACTAGCGGGCCGCTCCTACGAGCAGTACTTC	CASRRLAGRSYEQYF
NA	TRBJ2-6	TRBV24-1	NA	TGTGCCACCAGTGAAGTTGCGGCAGGTCGAACCGGGGCTGGGGCCAACGTCCTGACTTTC	CATSEVAAGRTGAGANVLTF
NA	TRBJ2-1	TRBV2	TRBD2	TGTGCCAGCAGTGTTAGCGGGAGTGGGTACAATGAGCAGTTCTTC	CASSVSGSGYNEQFF
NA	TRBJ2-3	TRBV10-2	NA	TGCGCCAGCAGTGAGTCGAATTTTGGCACAGATACGCAGTATTTT	CASSESNFGTDTQYF
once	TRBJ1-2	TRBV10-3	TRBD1	TGTGCCATCAGTGACCCGGACAGGGGTAAGGGCTACACCTTC	CAISDPDRGKGYTF
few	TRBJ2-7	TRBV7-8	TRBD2	TGTGCCAGCGGACCGCGGCGGGAGACCTACGAGCAGTACTTC	CASGPRRETYEQYF
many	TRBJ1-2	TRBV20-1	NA	TGCAGTGCTAGATGGGGGCTTGCTAACTATGGCTACACCTTC	CSARWGLANYGYTF
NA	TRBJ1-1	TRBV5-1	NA	TGCGCCAGCAGCTTGAACGATTTGAACACTGAAGCTTTCTTT	CASSLNDLNTEAFF
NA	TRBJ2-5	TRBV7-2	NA	TGTGCCAGCAGCCACCAAGCGAACCCTGAGACCCAGTACTTC	CASSHQANPETQYF
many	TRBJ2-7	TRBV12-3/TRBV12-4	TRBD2	TGTGCCAGCAGTTTAGCGCAGGGAGGGCCCGCGTACTTC	CASSLAQGGPAYF
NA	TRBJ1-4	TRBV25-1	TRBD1	TGTGCCAGCAGCGCCTCGGACAGGGGGCGAGAAAAACTGTTTTTT	CASSASDRGREKLFF
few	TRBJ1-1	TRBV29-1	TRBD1	TGCAGCGTGAACAGGGGAATTAACACTGAAGCTTTCTTT	CSVNRGINTEAFF
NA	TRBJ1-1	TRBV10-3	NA	TGTGCCATCAGTGACGGGTACACTGAAGCTTTCTTT	CAISDGYTEAFF
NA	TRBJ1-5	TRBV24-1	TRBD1	TGTGCCACCAGTTCAGGGGGGCAAAATCAGCCCCAGCATTTT	CATSSGGQNQPQHF
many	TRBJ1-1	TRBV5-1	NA	TGCGCCAGCAGCTTGGAGGCAGGGTCTGAAGCTTTCTTT	CASSLEAGSEAFF
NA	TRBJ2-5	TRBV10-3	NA	TGTGCCATCGGTGGGGGGCAAGAGACCCAGTACTTC	CAIGGGQETQYF
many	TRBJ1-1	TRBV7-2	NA	TGTGCCAGCAGCAATGGGGGCACCTCCTGGGGAGCTTTCTTT	CASSNGGTSWGAFF
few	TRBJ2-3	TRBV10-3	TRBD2	TGTGCCATCAGGCTAGCGGGAGGGGGCACAGATACGCAGTATTTT	CAIRLAGGGTDTQYF
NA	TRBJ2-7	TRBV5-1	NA	TGCGCCAGCAGCTTGGGTTGGGAGTACGAGCAGTACTTC	CASSLGWEYEQYF
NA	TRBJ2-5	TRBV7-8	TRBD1	TGTGCCAGCAGCTTAGGTCCATTGGGACAGGGGATGAAGACCCAGTACTTC	CASSLGPLGQGMKTQYF
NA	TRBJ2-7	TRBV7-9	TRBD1	TGTGCCAGCAGCCACCGGGACAGGTCTAACGAGCAGTACTTC	CASSHRDRSNEQYF
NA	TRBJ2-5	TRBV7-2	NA	TGTGCCAGCAGCTTAGTGGCTTTTGAGACCCAGTACTTC	CASSLVAFETQYF
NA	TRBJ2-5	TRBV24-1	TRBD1	TGTGCCACCAGTGATGGGACAGGGGATGGTGAGACCCAGTACTTC	CATSDGTGDGETQYF
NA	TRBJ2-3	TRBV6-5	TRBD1	TGTGCCAGCCAAGACAGGGGAGCGCAATATACGCAGTATTTT	CASQDRGAQYTQYF
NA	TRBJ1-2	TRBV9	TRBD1	TGCGCCAGCAGCCCTGGACAGGGTACAGGCTACACCTTC	CASSPGQGTGYTF
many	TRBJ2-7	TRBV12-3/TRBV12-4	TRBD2	TGTGCCAGCAGTTTAGCAAGCGGGAGGGCGGGGGAGCAGTACTTC	CASSLASGRAGEQYF
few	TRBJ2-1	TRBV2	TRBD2	TGTGCCAGCAGCCTCGGGCTAGCGGGAGGCTACAATGAGCAGTTCTTC	CASSLGLAGGYNEQFF
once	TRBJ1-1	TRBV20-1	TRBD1	TGCAGTGCCCCAGGACAGGGAACTTTCTTT	CSAPGQGTFF
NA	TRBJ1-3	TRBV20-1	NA	TGCAGTGCTAGTGTGGGGGCTGGAAACACCATATATTTT	CSASVGAGNTIYF
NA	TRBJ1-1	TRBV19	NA	TGTGCCAGTAAGCAAAGACTTGAATACACTGAAGCTTTCTTT	CASKQRLEYTEAFF
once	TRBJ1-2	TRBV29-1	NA	TGCAGCGTTGACGTAGGGGAAGACTATGGCTACACCTTC	CSVDVGEDYGYTF
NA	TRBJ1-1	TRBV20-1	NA	TGCAGTGCTAGTCCGCCTAGCGGAACAGATCCCAACACTGAAGCTTTCTTT	CSASPPSGTDPNTEAFF
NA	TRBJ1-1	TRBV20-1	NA	TGCAGTGCTACCGACACTGAAGCTTTCTTT	CSATDTEAFF
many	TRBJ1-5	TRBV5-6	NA	TGTGCCAGCAGCTTGGAAAGGGGCAATCAGCCCCAGCATTTT	CASSLERGNQPQHF
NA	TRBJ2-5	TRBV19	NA	TGTGCCAGTAACACCGGGCCGGGGGAGACCCAGTACTTC	CASNTGPGETQYF
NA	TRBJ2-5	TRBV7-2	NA	TGTGCCAGCAGCCCATCGGAGAAGGAAGAGACCCAGTACTTC	CASSPSEKEETQYF